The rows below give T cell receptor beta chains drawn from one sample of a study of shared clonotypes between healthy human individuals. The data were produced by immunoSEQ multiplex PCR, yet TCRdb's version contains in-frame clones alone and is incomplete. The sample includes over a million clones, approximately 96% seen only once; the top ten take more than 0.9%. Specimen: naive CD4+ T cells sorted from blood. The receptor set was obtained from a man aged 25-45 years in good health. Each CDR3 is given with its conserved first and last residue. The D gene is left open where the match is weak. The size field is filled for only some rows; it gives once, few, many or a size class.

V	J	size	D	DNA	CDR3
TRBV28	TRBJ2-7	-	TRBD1	TGTGCCAGCCAGACAGGGCCCGGTTACGAGCAGTACTTC	CASQTGPGYEQYF
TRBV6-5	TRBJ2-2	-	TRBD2	TGTGCCAGCAGTTACTCGAGATGGACTAGCGCCGGGGAGCTGTTTTTT	CASSYSRWTSAGELFF
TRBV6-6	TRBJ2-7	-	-	TGTGCCAGCAGCGGCACTTTCGTCTACGAGCAGTACTTC	CASSGTFVYEQYF
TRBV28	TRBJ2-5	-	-	TGTGCCAGCAGTTCCAGGGGTCTCCAGACCCAGTACTTC	CASSSRGLQTQYF
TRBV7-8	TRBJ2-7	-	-	TGTGCCAGCAGCCCCCGGGACCGCCAATACGAGCAGTACTTC	CASSPRDRQYEQYF
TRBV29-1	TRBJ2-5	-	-	TGCAGCGTTGTGTTCTGGTCGCGGCAAGAGACCCAGTACTTC	CSVVFWSRQETQYF
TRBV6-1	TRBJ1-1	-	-	TGTGCCAGCAGTTTCGCCAGGGTCATGAACACTGAAGCTTTCTTT	CASSFARVMNTEAFF
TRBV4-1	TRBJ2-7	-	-	TGCGCCAGCAGCCAAGACTTAGCCCCAGCTCGGGAGCAGTACTTC	CASSQDLAPAREQYF
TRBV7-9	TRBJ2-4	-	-	TGTGCCAGCAGCTTATCGGCCTTAGCCAAAAACATTCAGTACTTC	CASSLSALAKNIQYF
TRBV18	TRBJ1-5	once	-	TGTGCCAGCTCACCACCGGATACACGTGGTCAGCCCCAGCATTTT	CASSPPDTRGQPQHF
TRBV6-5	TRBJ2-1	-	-	TGTGCCAGCAGTCGCGGAGCTCTCGGTAATGAGCAGTTCTTC	CASSRGALGNEQFF
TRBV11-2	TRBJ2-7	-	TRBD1	TGTGCCAGCAGCTTAGCGCGCAGGGGGTATTACTACGAGCAGTACTTC	CASSLARRGYYYEQYF
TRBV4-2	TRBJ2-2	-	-	TGTGCCAGCAGCCAGGCCGGACTGGCGAACACCGGGGAGCTGTTTTTT	CASSQAGLANTGELFF
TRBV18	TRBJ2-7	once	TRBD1	TGTGCCAGCTCACCAAAACAGACAGGGCCCAACGAGCAGTACTTC	CASSPKQTGPNEQYF
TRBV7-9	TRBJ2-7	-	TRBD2	TGTGCCAGCAAAGGACTAGCGGGAAGGGAGCAGTACTTC	CASKGLAGREQYF
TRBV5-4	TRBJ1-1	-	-	TGTGCCAGCAGCTCGCCGGGGGAGAACACTGAAGCTTTCTTT	CASSSPGENTEAFF
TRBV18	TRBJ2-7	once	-	TGTGCCAGCTCACCTTATAAGGACTACGAGCAGTACTTC	CASSPYKDYEQYF
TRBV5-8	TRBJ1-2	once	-	TGTGCCAGCAGCTTGGGTGGCCGCTACACCTTC	CASSLGGRYTF
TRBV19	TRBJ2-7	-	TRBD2	TGTGCCAGTAGTATCCCCGGGAGGTCCTACGAGCAGTACTTC	CASSIPGRSYEQYF
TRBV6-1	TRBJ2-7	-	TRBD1	TGTGCCAGCAGGCGGACAGGCGAATCCTACGAGCAGTACTTC	CASRRTGESYEQYF
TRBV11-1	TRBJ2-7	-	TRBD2	TGTGCCAGCAGCTCGACTAGCGGGAGCTCCTACGAGCAGTACTTC	CASSSTSGSSYEQYF
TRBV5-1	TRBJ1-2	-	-	TGCGCCAGCACCCCGGGGCAGGGGCTTTTCTATGGCTACACCTTC	CASTPGQGLFYGYTF
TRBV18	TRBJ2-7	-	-	TGTGCCAGCTCACTGAAAAGTGGGCAGGCCGAGCAGTACTTC	CASSLKSGQAEQYF
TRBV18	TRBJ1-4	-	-	TGTGCCAGCTCAACGACTGACTGGGCTAATGAAAAACTGTTTTTT	CASSTTDWANEKLFF
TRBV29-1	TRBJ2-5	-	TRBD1	TGCAGCGTTGATCCCCCAGGGGGCCGGGAGACCCAGTACTTC	CSVDPPGGRETQYF
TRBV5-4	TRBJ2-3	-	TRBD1	TGTGCCAGCAGCGGGACAGGCGATACAGATACGCAGTATTTT	CASSGTGDTDTQYF